Listed below are T cell receptor beta chains from one sample, sequenced in a study of blood T cell repertoires in COVID-19. Profiling relied on immunoSEQ multiplex PCR, and the TCRdb table lists in-frame clones only, not all of them. The sample has 250,000 to 300,000 clones, approximately 80% seen once; the top ten hold 2.5% to 3%. The sample consisted of peripheral blood. The receptors originated from a woman aged 55 to 70 with active or convalescent COVID-19. Both conserved end residues are part of each CDR3. D genes are given only for firm matches. Size is omitted from some rows. Given values are once, few, many or a class for expanded clones.

D gene: TRBD2
J gene: TRBJ2-3
clone size: .
V gene: TRBV6-4
CDR3 length: 17
CDR3 protein: CASSREGGASSTDTQYF
CDR3 DNA: TGTGCCAGCAGCCGGGAGGGGGGGGCGTCCAGCACAGATACGCAGTATTTT

D gene: .
J gene: TRBJ1-3
clone size: .
V gene: TRBV2
CDR3 length: 13
CDR3 protein: CASTREGGNTIYF
CDR3 DNA: TGTGCCAGCACCAGGGAGGGTGGAAACACCATATATTTT

D gene: TRBD2
J gene: TRBJ2-1
clone size: .
V gene: TRBV29-1
CDR3 length: 15
CDR3 protein: CSVEQAGDPGNEQFF
CDR3 DNA: TGCAGCGTTGAACAAGCGGGGGACCCGGGCAATGAGCAGTTCTTC

D gene: .
J gene: TRBJ2-6
clone size: .
V gene: TRBV9
CDR3 length: 14
CDR3 protein: CASSNRAGANVLTF
CDR3 DNA: TGTGCCAGCAGCAACAGGGCTGGGGCCAACGTCCTGACTTTC

D gene: .
J gene: TRBJ1-2
clone size: .
V gene: TRBV7-2
CDR3 length: 13
CDR3 protein: CASSYAINYGYTF
CDR3 DNA: TGTGCCAGCAGCTACGCGATTAACTATGGCTACACCTTC

D gene: TRBD1
J gene: TRBJ2-7
clone size: .
V gene: TRBV27
CDR3 length: 15
CDR3 protein: CASSWSGTGGYEQYF
CDR3 DNA: TGTGCCAGCAGTTGGTCCGGGACAGGGGGCTACGAGCAGTACTTC

D gene: .
J gene: TRBJ2-5
clone size: .
V gene: TRBV7-3
CDR3 length: 14
CDR3 protein: CASSLFGDQETQYF
CDR3 DNA: TGTGCCAGCAGCTTATTCGGGGACCAAGAGACCCAGTACTTC

D gene: .
J gene: TRBJ2-3
clone size: .
V gene: TRBV6-2/TRBV6-3
CDR3 length: 12
CDR3 protein: CASSYGGGTQYF
CDR3 DNA: TGTGCCAGCAGTTACGGGGGCGGTACGCAGTATTTT

D gene: .
J gene: TRBJ1-4
clone size: .
V gene: TRBV27
CDR3 length: 15
CDR3 protein: CASSLGPNNVEKLFF
CDR3 DNA: TGTGCCAGCAGTTTAGGGCCGAATAATGTCGAAAAACTGTTTTTT

D gene: .
J gene: TRBJ1-5
clone size: .
V gene: TRBV28
CDR3 length: 15
CDR3 protein: CASSLTDGPNQPQHF
CDR3 DNA: TGTGCCAGCAGTTTGACAGATGGCCCCAATCAGCCCCAGCATTTT

D gene: TRBD1
J gene: TRBJ2-7
clone size: .
V gene: TRBV5-1
CDR3 length: 13
CDR3 protein: CASSLRQGHEQYF
CDR3 DNA: TGCGCCAGCAGCTTGCGACAGGGCCACGAGCAGTACTTC

D gene: .
J gene: TRBJ2-3
clone size: .
V gene: TRBV4-3
CDR3 length: 16
CDR3 protein: CASSHTRDTVTDTQYF
CDR3 DNA: TGCGCCAGCAGCCACACCCGGGACACCGTCACAGATACGCAGTATTTT

D gene: .
J gene: TRBJ2-7
clone size: .
V gene: TRBV11-3
CDR3 length: 13
CDR3 protein: CASSDTVTYEQYF
CDR3 DNA: TGTGCCAGCAGCGATACAGTTACCTACGAGCAGTACTTC

D gene: .
J gene: TRBJ1-2
clone size: .
V gene: TRBV11-2
CDR3 length: 14
CDR3 protein: CASSLELGSYGYTF
CDR3 DNA: TGTGCCAGCAGCTTAGAGTTAGGGAGCTATGGCTACACCTTC

D gene: TRBD1
J gene: TRBJ1-1
clone size: .
V gene: TRBV6-5
CDR3 length: 14
CDR3 protein: CASSSRDRPTEAFF
CDR3 DNA: TGTGCCAGCAGTTCCCGGGACAGACCCACTGAAGCTTTCTTT

D gene: .
J gene: TRBJ2-2
clone size: .
V gene: TRBV5-4
CDR3 length: 15
CDR3 protein: CASSLGSGVTGELFF
CDR3 DNA: TGTGCCAGCAGCTTGGGGTCAGGGGTTACCGGGGAGCTGTTTTTT

D gene: .
J gene: TRBJ1-6
clone size: .
V gene: TRBV6-5
CDR3 length: 16
CDR3 protein: CASSYHRVRGNSPLHF
CDR3 DNA: TGTGCCAGCAGTTACCACAGGGTAAGGGGTAATTCACCCCTCCACTTT

D gene: .
J gene: TRBJ2-7
clone size: .
V gene: TRBV4-3
CDR3 length: 15
CDR3 protein: CASSQTYGRTYEQYF
CDR3 DNA: TGCGCCAGCAGCCAAACATATGGCAGGACCTACGAGCAGTACTTC

D gene: .
J gene: TRBJ1-2
clone size: .
V gene: TRBV3-1/TRBV3-2
CDR3 length: 16
CDR3 protein: CASSHPPGGANYGYTF
CDR3 DNA: TGTGCCAGCAGCCACCCCCCGGGTGGAGCTAACTATGGCTACACCTTC

D gene: TRBD1
J gene: TRBJ1-1
clone size: .
V gene: TRBV12-3/TRBV12-4
CDR3 length: 13
CDR3 protein: CATRRGGYTEAFF
CDR3 DNA: TGTGCCACCCGGCGAGGGGGCTACACTGAAGCTTTCTTT

D gene: TRBD1
J gene: TRBJ2-5
clone size: .
V gene: TRBV19
CDR3 length: 15
CDR3 protein: CASSSGTGGQETQYF
CDR3 DNA: TGTGCCAGTAGTTCCGGGACAGGGGGGCAAGAGACCCAGTACTTC

D gene: .
J gene: TRBJ2-5
clone size: .
V gene: TRBV19
CDR3 length: 14
CDR3 protein: CASSLRQVQETQYF
CDR3 DNA: TGTGCCAGTAGCCTGAGACAGGTCCAAGAGACCCAGTACTTC

D gene: .
J gene: TRBJ1-3
clone size: .
V gene: TRBV5-5
CDR3 length: 15
CDR3 protein: CASSPETGNGDTIYF
CDR3 DNA: TGTGCCAGCAGCCCCGAAACGGGGAACGGGGACACCATATATTTT

D gene: TRBD1
J gene: TRBJ1-4
clone size: few
V gene: TRBV4-2
CDR3 length: 14
CDR3 protein: CASSRGQGGEKLFF
CDR3 DNA: TGTGCCAGCAGCCGGGGACAGGGGGGTGAAAAACTGTTTTTT

D gene: TRBD2
J gene: TRBJ2-2
clone size: .
V gene: TRBV5-6
CDR3 length: 17
CDR3 protein: CASSTLRTSGNTGELFF
CDR3 DNA: TGTGCCAGCAGCACCCTTAGGACTAGCGGGAACACCGGGGAGCTGTTTTTT

D gene: TRBD2
J gene: TRBJ2-1
clone size: .
V gene: TRBV5-1
CDR3 length: 16
CDR3 protein: CASSLIVAGGHNEQFF
CDR3 DNA: TGCGCCAGCAGCTTGATTGTGGCGGGGGGCCACAATGAGCAGTTCTTC

D gene: TRBD1
J gene: TRBJ1-2
clone size: few
V gene: TRBV28
CDR3 length: 14
CDR3 protein: CASSSGQLSYGYTF
CDR3 DNA: TGTGCCAGCAGTTCGGGACAGCTGTCCTATGGCTACACCTTC

D gene: .
J gene: TRBJ1-2
clone size: .
V gene: TRBV27
CDR3 length: 13
CDR3 protein: CASSYAGSTGYTF
CDR3 DNA: TGTGCCAGCAGTTACGCAGGGTCCACTGGCTACACCTTC

D gene: .
J gene: TRBJ2-1
clone size: .
V gene: TRBV7-2
CDR3 length: 17
CDR3 protein: CASSLRLARSSYNEQFF
CDR3 DNA: TGTGCCAGCAGCTTACGGCTAGCGCGGAGCTCCTACAATGAGCAGTTCTTC

D gene: .
J gene: TRBJ1-1
clone size: .
V gene: TRBV24-1
CDR3 length: 14
CDR3 protein: CATIPMHPSSEAFF
CDR3 DNA: TGTGCCACTATTCCGATGCATCCGTCAAGCGAAGCTTTCTTT

D gene: TRBD1
J gene: TRBJ2-1
clone size: .
V gene: TRBV19
CDR3 length: 16
CDR3 protein: CASTAGGTGLYNEQFF
CDR3 DNA: TGTGCCAGTACCGCGGGCGGGACAGGGTTATACAATGAGCAGTTCTTC

D gene: TRBD1
J gene: TRBJ1-2
clone size: few
V gene: TRBV3-1/TRBV3-2
CDR3 length: 15
CDR3 protein: CASSQGQGAKDGYTF
CDR3 DNA: TGTGCCAGCAGCCAAGGGCAGGGGGCGAAGGATGGCTACACCTTC

D gene: .
J gene: TRBJ1-6
clone size: .
V gene: TRBV4-3
CDR3 length: 14
CDR3 protein: CASSQETGDSPLHF
CDR3 DNA: TGCGCCAGCAGCCAAGAAACCGGGGATTCACCCCTCCACTTT

D gene: TRBD1
J gene: TRBJ1-1
clone size: .
V gene: TRBV10-3
CDR3 length: 18
CDR3 protein: CAISESGGTGGSYTEAFF
CDR3 DNA: TGTGCCATCAGTGAGTCCGGGGGGACAGGGGGCTCGTACACTGAAGCTTTCTTT

D gene: .
J gene: TRBJ2-7
clone size: .
V gene: TRBV9
CDR3 length: 14
CDR3 protein: CASSVDSGVHEQYF
CDR3 DNA: TGTGCCAGCAGCGTAGATTCGGGGGTCCACGAGCAGTACTTC

D gene: TRBD1
J gene: TRBJ1-2
clone size: many
V gene: TRBV2
CDR3 length: 14
CDR3 protein: CASSDEGGVYGYTF
CDR3 DNA: TGTGCCAGCAGTGATGAAGGGGGCGTCTATGGCTACACCTTC

D gene: .
J gene: TRBJ2-1
clone size: .
V gene: TRBV6-5
CDR3 length: 13
CDR3 protein: CASIWTEYNEQFF
CDR3 DNA: TGTGCCAGCATCTGGACAGAGTACAATGAGCAGTTCTTC

D gene: .
J gene: TRBJ2-3
clone size: .
V gene: TRBV19
CDR3 length: 13
CDR3 protein: CASSVQGTDTQYF
CDR3 DNA: TGTGCCAGTAGTGTACAGGGCACAGATACGCAGTATTTT

D gene: TRBD1
J gene: TRBJ2-6
clone size: few
V gene: TRBV9
CDR3 length: 16
CDR3 protein: CASSEQTGGRGNVLTF
CDR3 DNA: TGTGCCAGCAGCGAGCAGACAGGGGGACGGGGCAACGTCCTGACTTTC

D gene: .
J gene: TRBJ1-2
clone size: .
V gene: TRBV5-1
CDR3 length: 12
CDR3 protein: CASSFEGDGYTF
CDR3 DNA: TGCGCCAGCAGCTTCGAGGGGGACGGCTACACCTTC

D gene: .
J gene: TRBJ1-2
clone size: .
V gene: TRBV6-5
CDR3 length: 13
CDR3 protein: CASSYRRGNGYTF
CDR3 DNA: TGTGCCAGCAGTTACCGGCGCGGGAATGGCTACACCTTC

D gene: .
J gene: TRBJ1-2
clone size: .
V gene: TRBV4-1
CDR3 length: 15
CDR3 protein: CASSQVGGTNYGYTF
CDR3 DNA: TGCGCCAGCAGCCAAGTTGGAGGGACTAACTATGGCTACACCTTC

D gene: .
J gene: TRBJ1-6
clone size: .
V gene: TRBV4-2
CDR3 length: 19
CDR3 protein: CASSQGSQGVHSYNSPLHF
CDR3 DNA: TGTGCCAGCAGCCAGGGTTCACAGGGAGTCCACTCCTATAATTCACCCCTCCACTTT

D gene: TRBD2
J gene: TRBJ2-1
clone size: .
V gene: TRBV19
CDR3 length: 16
CDR3 protein: CASSSWTSGEHNEQFF
CDR3 DNA: TGTGCCAGTAGTTCGTGGACTAGCGGGGAACACAATGAGCAGTTCTTC

D gene: .
J gene: TRBJ1-2
clone size: .
V gene: TRBV27
CDR3 length: 16
CDR3 protein: CASSLFGTGLGYGYTF
CDR3 DNA: TGTGCCAGCAGTTTATTCGGTACAGGGCTCGGCTATGGCTACACCTTC

D gene: .
J gene: TRBJ1-2
clone size: .
V gene: TRBV7-3
CDR3 length: 15
CDR3 protein: CASSRGQGADYGYTF
CDR3 DNA: TGTGCCAGCAGCCGTGGCCAGGGCGCCGACTATGGCTACACCTTC

D gene: .
J gene: TRBJ2-1
clone size: few
V gene: TRBV30
CDR3 length: 13
CDR3 protein: CAWSFSSNNEQFF
CDR3 DNA: TGTGCCTGGAGCTTCTCCAGTAACAATGAGCAGTTCTTC

D gene: .
J gene: TRBJ1-4
clone size: .
V gene: TRBV5-8
CDR3 length: 16
CDR3 protein: CASSFAGEPVGEKLFF
CDR3 DNA: TGTGCCAGCAGCTTTGCAGGGGAGCCTGTAGGCGAAAAACTGTTTTTT

D gene: TRBD1
J gene: TRBJ1-6
clone size: .
V gene: TRBV27
CDR3 length: 15
CDR3 protein: CASSFLPTGASPLHF
CDR3 DNA: TGTGCCAGCAGTTTTCTTCCGACAGGGGCTTCACCCCTCCACTTT

D gene: .
J gene: TRBJ2-7
clone size: many
V gene: TRBV5-4
CDR3 length: 13
CDR3 protein: CASSWPQGGEQYF
CDR3 DNA: TGTGCCAGCAGCTGGCCCCAGGGCGGCGAGCAGTACTTC

D gene: TRBD1
J gene: TRBJ2-3
clone size: .
V gene: TRBV29-1
CDR3 length: 20
CDR3 protein: CSVAPFRDRGRGDSTDTQYF
CDR3 DNA: TGCAGCGTAGCCCCCTTCCGGGACAGGGGTCGAGGGGACAGCACAGATACGCAGTATTTT

D gene: .
J gene: TRBJ1-4
clone size: .
V gene: TRBV18
CDR3 length: 13
CDR3 protein: CASSPSSNEKLFF
CDR3 DNA: TGTGCCAGCTCACCTTCTTCTAATGAAAAACTGTTTTTT

D gene: .
J gene: TRBJ1-2
clone size: .
V gene: TRBV7-9
CDR3 length: 14
CDR3 protein: CASSPITGGYGYTF
CDR3 DNA: TGTGCCAGCAGCCCTATTACAGGTGGATATGGCTACACCTTC

D gene: TRBD2
J gene: TRBJ2-7
clone size: few
V gene: TRBV11-2
CDR3 length: 14
CDR3 protein: CASSFIPAGGEQYF
CDR3 DNA: TGTGCCAGCAGCTTCATTCCGGCGGGGGGGGAGCAGTACTTC

D gene: TRBD1
J gene: TRBJ2-7
clone size: once
V gene: TRBV6-5
CDR3 length: 16
CDR3 protein: CASSYSWQGARYEQYF
CDR3 DNA: TGTGCCAGCAGTTACTCGTGGCAGGGGGCGAGGTACGAGCAGTACTTC

D gene: .
J gene: TRBJ2-7
clone size: .
V gene: TRBV29-1
CDR3 length: 13
CDR3 protein: CSVYRQDPYEQYF
CDR3 DNA: TGCAGCGTCTATCGACAGGATCCCTACGAGCAGTACTTC

D gene: TRBD1
J gene: TRBJ1-4
clone size: .
V gene: TRBV7-2
CDR3 length: 15
CDR3 protein: CASSSQGATNEKLFF
CDR3 DNA: TGTGCCAGCAGCTCACAGGGGGCAACTAATGAAAAACTGTTTTTT